These T cell receptor beta chains were read from a single sample in a study of cytomegalovirus exposure and HLA in healthy donors. The method was immunoSEQ multiplex PCR; TCRdb's version includes in-frame clones alone and lacks a portion of them. The sample includes approximately 95,000 clones, approximately 81% of them seen just once. What was sequenced was PBMCs. The receptors originated from a woman in her forties in good health and CMV-seropositive. The CDR3 runs from the conserved cysteine through the conserved F or W. D genes are given only for firm matches. Only some rows state a clone size, as once, few, many or a class for expanded clones.

DNA,CDR3,size,D,J,V
TGTGCCAGCAGCAAACACCCTACTAGCGGGATTGTAAATGAGCAGTTCTTC,CASSKHPTSGIVNEQFF,.,.,TRBJ2-1,TRBV21-1
TGTGCCAGCAGCCTAGGGCTTGCTAGTTGCGAGCAGTACTTC,CASSLGLASCEQYF,.,.,TRBJ2-7,TRBV7-9
TGCAGCGTAGCGGGACAACACAATGAGCAGTTCTTC,CSVAGQHNEQFF,.,.,TRBJ2-1,TRBV29-1
TGTGCCAGTAGTAAAGGGGACAGGCGGAGTGGCTACACCTTC,CASSKGDRRSGYTF,.,TRBD1,TRBJ1-2,TRBV19
TGTGCCAGCTCACCAGACAGTAAAGAGACCCAGTACTTC,CASSPDSKETQYF,.,.,TRBJ2-5,TRBV18
TGTGCCAGCAGCCCGTCCTCGGCGGGAGTATACAATGAGCAGTTCTTC,CASSPSSAGVYNEQFF,.,TRBD2,TRBJ2-1,TRBV11-2
TGCGCCAGCAGCCAAGATCGGACAGATTTTTATGGCTACACCTTC,CASSQDRTDFYGYTF,.,.,TRBJ1-2,TRBV4-1
TGTGCCAGCACCACCAGCCCAACAGGGACCAACATTCAGTACTTC,CASTTSPTGTNIQYF,few,.,TRBJ2-4,TRBV6-1
TGTGCCAGCAGCCCACAACCGGGATTGGGTGTTCTAGGCGAGCAGTACTTC,CASSPQPGLGVLGEQYF,.,.,TRBJ2-7,TRBV7-2
TGTGCCACCAGCAGAGACGGGTCAGGGAAGAGCTCCTACGAGCAGTACTTC,CATSRDGSGKSSYEQYF,.,.,TRBJ2-7,TRBV15
TGTGCCAGTAGTATAAGACAGGGCCTCTATAGCAATCAGCCCCAGCATTTT,CASSIRQGLYSNQPQHF,.,TRBD1,TRBJ1-5,TRBV19
TGTGCCAGCAGTGCCCAACTAGCGGGAGCCTACAATGAGCAGTTCTTC,CASSAQLAGAYNEQFF,.,TRBD2,TRBJ2-1,TRBV2
TGTGCCAGCAGTTTATCGGACTATGGCTACACCTTC,CASSLSDYGYTF,few,.,TRBJ1-2,TRBV28
TGTGCCAGCAGGGGGGGTCTAGCTTTTCAAGAGACCCAGTACTTC,CASRGGLAFQETQYF,.,.,TRBJ2-5,TRBV2
TGTGCCAGCAGCCAAGAATCGGGATCTCCCTACAATGAGCAGTTCTTC,CASSQESGSPYNEQFF,few,.,TRBJ2-1,TRBV4-2
TGCGCCAGCAGCTCCGGAGGTCTAGCGGGAGGGGCCCAAGAGACCCAGTACTTC,CASSSGGLAGGAQETQYF,.,TRBD2,TRBJ2-5,TRBV5-1
TGTGCCAGCAGGGACCAAGCGGGAGCGAACTACGAGCAGTACTTC,CASRDQAGANYEQYF,.,TRBD2,TRBJ2-7,TRBV6-1
TGCGCCAGCAGCTTGGGGCTAGCGGGAAATTACAATGAGCAGTTCTTC,CASSLGLAGNYNEQFF,once,TRBD2,TRBJ2-1,TRBV5-1
TGTGCCAGCAGACAGGGGCAAGGAGAAAAACTGTTTTTT,CASRQGQGEKLFF,.,TRBD1,TRBJ1-4,TRBV2
TGTGCTAGTGGTTTGGACCCTAGGGGGGGGGTGGGAGGTGGCTACACCTTC,CASGLDPRGGVGGGYTF,.,.,TRBJ1-2,TRBV12-5
TGTGCCAGCGGACAGGGGGTCTGGCCAGATACGCAGTATTTT,CASGQGVWPDTQYF,.,TRBD1,TRBJ2-3,TRBV28
TGCGCCAGCAGCTTAGGACTAGCGGGAGTTTTAGAGCAGTACTTC,CASSLGLAGVLEQYF,once,TRBD2,TRBJ2-7,TRBV5-1
TGCGCCAGCAGCTTGGTTGCAGGGTTGGATGAGCAGTACTTC,CASSLVAGLDEQYF,.,.,TRBJ2-7,TRBV5-1
TGTGCCAGCAGCGGTACAGGGGTGGAAGCTTTCTTT,CASSGTGVEAFF,.,TRBD1,TRBJ1-1,TRBV5-6
TGTGCCAGCAGTGAGCCGGGATTCGTCGAAAAACTGTTTTTT,CASSEPGFVEKLFF,.,.,TRBJ1-4,TRBV6-1
TGTGCCAGCAGTTACTCGGGGGCGGGCAAACAGCCCCAGCATTTT,CASSYSGAGKQPQHF,.,.,TRBJ1-5,TRBV6-6
TGTGCCAGCAGTGACTCGTGGGGCGGTGAGCAGTTCTTC,CASSDSWGGEQFF,.,.,TRBJ2-1,TRBV6-4
TGTGCCAGCAGCCGAAGACAGATTAGCACAGATACGCAGTATTTT,CASSRRQISTDTQYF,.,.,TRBJ2-3,TRBV7-9
TGTGCCAGCAGCCAAGGGTGGCCCCGGGACTTTAAAACCGGGGAGCTGTTTTTT,CASSQGWPRDFKTGELFF,.,.,TRBJ2-2,TRBV14
TGTTCCAGCAGCACCGGACTAGCCAGTAACCGGTCCTCCTACGAGCAGTACTTC,CSSSTGLASNRSSYEQYF,.,TRBD2,TRBJ2-7,TRBV7-9
TGTGCCAGCAGCTTGGAAGGGACAGGGATGGTCACTGAAGCTTTCTTT,CASSLEGTGMVTEAFF,.,TRBD1,TRBJ1-1,TRBV5-5
TGTGCCAGCAGCTCAACCTCCGGACTAGCGGGTTACGAGCAGTACTTC,CASSSTSGLAGYEQYF,.,TRBD2,TRBJ2-7,TRBV7-2
TGTGCCAGCTCACCACCGAACAGGGTAGAGGAGCAGTACTTC,CASSPPNRVEEQYF,.,.,TRBJ2-7,TRBV18
TGTGCCAGCAGCGCCCGCACGGGAGCAGATACGCAGTATTTT,CASSARTGADTQYF,.,.,TRBJ2-3,TRBV9
TGTGCCACCAGCAGAGAGGCGGGAAATCAGCCCCAGCATTTT,CATSREAGNQPQHF,.,.,TRBJ1-5,TRBV15
TGCGCCAGCAGCCAAGATTCCTTATCAGGGGGTCCGGGCGGGGAGCTGTTTTTT,CASSQDSLSGGPGGELFF,.,TRBD1,TRBJ2-2,TRBV4-1
TGTGCCAGAGAAAAAACAGGGGCCTCCTCTGGGGCCAACGTCCTGACTTTC,CAREKTGASSGANVLTF,.,TRBD1,TRBJ2-6,TRBV2
TGCGCCAGCAGTGATGCGGGAGGGCCCGGTACGCAGTATTTT,CASSDAGGPGTQYF,.,TRBD2,TRBJ2-3,TRBV10-1
TGTGCCAGCAGTTACTCCGGGACTAGCGGGAGGGCGCACTTC,CASSYSGTSGRAHF,.,TRBD2,TRBJ2-7,TRBV6-5
TGCGCCAGCAGCTTCGGATGGGTGGACGGGAGCTCCTACGAGCAGTACTTC,CASSFGWVDGSSYEQYF,.,.,TRBJ2-7,TRBV5-1
TGTGCCAGCAGCACGGGGGGTTATAATACGCAGTATTTT,CASSTGGYNTQYF,.,TRBD2,TRBJ2-3,TRBV7-3
TGTGCCAGCAGCCGCGGTTCAACTAATGAAAAACTGTTTTTT,CASSRGSTNEKLFF,.,.,TRBJ1-4,TRBV6-1
TGTGCCTGGAGTGCCGGTGATACGCAGTATTTT,CAWSAGDTQYF,.,.,TRBJ2-3,TRBV30
TGTGCCAGCCGAGGGACAGTCCACTATGGCTACACCTTC,CASRGTVHYGYTF,medium-sized,.,TRBJ1-2,TRBV21-1
TGTGCCAGCAGCCAAGTCAACGAGCAGTACTTC,CASSQVNEQYF,.,.,TRBJ2-7,TRBV6-6
TGTGCCAGCAGCCCGGGGACAGGGGGCTATGGCTACACCTTC,CASSPGTGGYGYTF,.,TRBD1,TRBJ1-2,TRBV7-9
TGTGCCAGCAGCCCTTGGACAGTCGTTCAGCCCCAGCATTTT,CASSPWTVVQPQHF,.,.,TRBJ1-5,TRBV7-2
TGTGCCACCAGCAGACCCCTGACAGGGTACACAGATACGCAGTATTTT,CATSRPLTGYTDTQYF,.,TRBD1,TRBJ2-3,TRBV15
TGCGCCAGCAGCCTGCAACCTAGCGGGGAGACAGATACGCAGTATTTT,CASSLQPSGETDTQYF,.,TRBD2,TRBJ2-3,TRBV5-1
TGCGCCAGCAGCCCACGACAGGTGACCGGGGAGCTGTTTTTT,CASSPRQVTGELFF,.,.,TRBJ2-2,TRBV4-1
TGTGCCAGCAGCTTGTATACGCAGGGCGGGGGACCCCTCCACTTT,CASSLYTQGGGPLHF,.,.,TRBJ1-6,TRBV5-6
TGTGCCAGCAGCCCCGACTGGACTAGATCCTACGAGCAGTACTTC,CASSPDWTRSYEQYF,.,TRBD2,TRBJ2-7,TRBV7-6
TGTGCCAGCAGCCAAGATCGGGGAGGGGTGGACGAGCAGTACTTC,CASSQDRGGVDEQYF,.,TRBD2,TRBJ2-7,TRBV4-2
TGTGCCAGCAGCTTCAACAGTAAGAATGGCTACACCTTC,CASSFNSKNGYTF,.,.,TRBJ1-2,TRBV5-4